This T cell receptor (beta chain) was recorded in a study of T cell changes during pregnancy in multiple sclerosis. This CDR3 spans 11 amino acids. Germline lookup yields CDR1 LNHDA and CDR2 SQIVND (reference sequence). Trimming pared 8 bases from V and 4 bases from J, leaving 8 bases between. Some clones are missing from TCRdb's copy, which holds only in-frame ones; the method was immunoSEQ multiplex PCR. The table includes about 130,000 clones, approximately 96% detected once. The receptor was isolated from a female donor with multiple sclerosis, enrolled in a pregnancy study. The sample here was peripheral blood, taken after pregnancy. The chain couples TRBV19 to TRBJ1-2, with D maybe TRBD1 (5 bases). The CDR3 reads CASGDSYGYTF. Written as DNA, the CDR3 is TGTGCCAGTGGGGACTCCTATGGCTACACCTTC.